The clone carrying this T cell receptor (beta chain) was seen more than once but under ten times. Its antigen remains unknown. Per the germline V gene, CDR1 is MNHEY and CDR2 is SVGAGI. The CDR3 totals 15 residues. The J segment lost 5 bases and the V segment lost 8 bases, leaving 9 bases of the junction unmatched. These data originate in a study of vaccination effects on CD4 cells after COVID-19. About the study: Wells each received 1.5 million to 2.5 million PBMC, cultured with about 10 IU/ml IL-2 and about 9.3 ug/ml peptides. Study-level findings and limits: Recruitment yielded few convalescent patients, and the study had no early post-infection timepoints.

Sequencing used immunoSEQ multiplex PCR; TCRdb keeps in-frame clones, though not all of them. Here the sample spans about 73,000 clones, 73% being singletons. After roughly 9 days in culture, the CD4+ T cells were isolated. Participants completed two doses of the BNT162b2 or mRNA-1273 vaccine. The authors replaced half the medium with IL-2 medium on days 3 and 7. The receptor's source is a human donor who received a COVID-19 vaccine. The specimen was CD4+ T cells from PBMCs cultured without peptide, collected after COVID-19 vaccination. The gene calls are TRBV6-5 and TRBJ1-5; TRBD1 aligns across 10 bases. This CDR3 reads CASAMRQGAYQPQHF. In DNA form, the CDR3 reads TGTGCCAGCGCTATGAGACAGGGGGCATATCAGCCCCAGCATTTT.